Shown below are 26 T cell receptor beta chains from a single sample sequenced in a study of blood T cell repertoires in COVID-19. The repertoire was sequenced with immunoSEQ multiplex PCR; TCRdb's copy has only in-frame clones and lacks some. The sample shows about 240,000 clones, approximately 83% of them seen only once. The specimen was peripheral blood. All receptors come from a man aged 25-45 years who had recovered from COVID-19.

The chain carries TRBV9 and TRBJ2-2; 10 bases fit TRBD2. Germline V gene data show CDR1 as SGDLS and CDR2 as YYNGEE. The CDR3 runs to 17 residues. Unmatched junction bases numbered 7, after V lost 1 base and J lost 4 bases. DNA of the CDR3: TGTGCCAGCAGCGTAATAAGCGGGGGGGCCATCACCGGGGAGCTGTTTTTT. Amino acids: CASSVISGGAITGELFF. The full variable domain, with the rest looked up from reference TRBV9 and TRBJ2-2, is DSGVTQTPKHLITATGQRVTLRCSPRSGDLSVYWYQQSLDQGLQFLIQYYNGEERAKGNILERFSAQQFPDLHSELNLSSLELGDSALYFCASSVISGGAITGELFFGEGSRLTVL.

The chain recombines TRBV11-2 with TRBJ2-1; no clear D gene. The CDR3 extends over 12 amino acids. Germline assignment: CDR1 SGHAT and CDR2 FQNNGV. V lost 2 bases and J lost 7, with 6 bases in between. The DNA for the CDR3 is TGTGCCAGCAGCTTAAGACTGAATGAGCAGTTCTTC. Translating it yields CASSLRLNEQFF.

The chain is built from TRBV12-3 or TRBV12-4 and TRBJ2-1; 8 nucleotides match TRBD1. With V trimmed by 8 bases and J by 8 bases, 8 bases remained unmatched. The CDR3 covers 13 residues. The CDR3 spells CASGGQARDEQFF. CDR3 nucleotides: TGTGCCAGCGGGGGACAGGCCAGGGATGAGCAGTTCTTC.

The chain uses TRBV15 and TRBJ2-3; 7 bases agree with TRBD2. From germline, CDR1 is LNHNV and CDR2 YYDKDF (reference sequence). The CDR3 length is 15 residues. V gave up 1 base and J gave up 3 bases; unmatched junction bases: 4. The CDR3 nucleotides are TGTGCCACCAGCAGAGCCCAAGCGGGAACAGATACGCAGTATTTT. It specifies CATSRAQAGTDTQYF.

The chain recombines TRBV19 with TRBJ1-1, with D hard to call. With 5 bases removed from V and 6 bases from J, the gap between germline ends came to 10 bases. This CDR3 is 12 amino acids long. Germline values: CDR1 LNHDA, CDR2 SQIVND (reference sequence). The CDR3 here is CASSPTQAEAFF. CDR3 DNA: TGTGCCAGTAGTCCGACCCAGGCTGAAGCTTTCTTT.

This chain uses TRBV5-6 with TRBJ1-1; D is possibly TRBD1 (5 bases). The CDR3 consists of 13 residues. The germline gives CDR1 SGHDT, CDR2 YYEEEE. Trimming left V 3 bases short and J 1 base short, with 7 bases between. The CDR3 region is CASSWGENTEAFF. The DNA of the CDR3 is TGTGCCAGCAGCTGGGGGGAGAACACTGAAGCTTTCTTT.

The chain combines TRBV2 with TRBJ1-2; D not certain. Per germline, CDR1 SNHLY and CDR2 FYNNEI. The length of the CDR3 is 13 residues. Deletions cut 5 bases from V and 7 bases from J, with 14 bases between. This CDR3 is CASSHTVERGYTF. CDR3 nucleotides: TGTGCCAGCAGTCACACGGTCGAGCGTGGCTACACCTTC.

The genes are TRBV5-1 and TRBJ2-3; 8 bases map to TRBD2. With 2 bases clipped from V and 2 bases from J, the junction kept 7 bases outside the gene matches. Germline V lookup: CDR1 SGHRS, CDR2 YFSETQ. This CDR3 is 16 amino acids long. Here the CDR3 reads CASSFFQRGNTDTQYF. The CDR3 DNA reads as TGCGCCAGCAGCTTCTTTCAGCGGGGGAACACAGATACGCAGTATTTT.

The rearrangement joins TRBV10-1 to TRBJ2-3, with D possibly TRBD1 on 5 matching bases. The germline V gene has CDR1 WNHNN and CDR2 SYGVQD (reference sequence). Deletions cut 3 bases from V and 1 base from J, with 11 bases between. CDR3 size: 15 residues. CDR3 bases: TGCGCCAGCAGTGAAGGCAGGGCAGGCACAGATACGCAGTATTTT. It yields the protein CASSEGRAGTDTQYF.

V gene TRBV12-5 combines with J gene TRBJ2-3; unclear D gene. Germline CDR1 and CDR2: LGHNT and FRNRAP. Trimming pared 0 bases from V and 2 bases from J, leaving 12 bases between. The CDR3 runs to 16 residues. DNA of the CDR3: TGTGCTAGTGGTTTGGTACTAACCGCCCACACAGATACGCAGTATTTT. It encodes CASGLVLTAHTDTQYF.

The chain combines TRBV9 with TRBJ2-1; 11 nucleotides align to TRBD2. Per the germline V gene, CDR1 is SGDLS and CDR2 is YYNGEE. V was clipped by 0 bases and J by 8 bases; unmatched bases: 13. The CDR3 spans 18 residues. In nucleotides, the CDR3 is TGTGCCAGCAGCGTAGGTCTTATGACTAGCGGGGTCATGTATGAGCAGTTCTTC. This encodes CASSVGLMTSGVMYEQFF.

This clone was counted between two and nine times. The V call is TRBV7-6, the J call TRBJ2-2; 13 bases align to TRBD2. The CDR3 covers 16 residues. The germline gives CDR1 SGHVS, CDR2 FNYEAQ. V shed 5 bases and J 9 bases; nucleotides not matched to a gene: 9. CDR3 protein: CASSLGLAGEGRELFF. In DNA, the CDR3 is TGTGCCAGCAGCCTCGGACTAGCGGGGGAGGGGCGGGAGCTGTTTTTT.

The V gene is TRBV20-1, the J gene TRBJ2-3, with D tentatively TRBD1 (5 bases). Germline V CDR1 and CDR2: DFQATT, SNEGSKA (reference sequence). Between the trimmed V and J ends, which lost 3 bases and 8 bases, there was a span of 12 bases. This CDR3 region has 12 residues. The CDR3 DNA is TGCAGTGCTAGTTTTAGGGGCGGTACGCAGTATTTT. Residues: CSASFRGGTQYF.

The rearrangement joins TRBV7-3 to TRBJ2-1, with 13 bases that match TRBD2. Germline V lookup: CDR1 SGHTA, CDR2 FQGTGA. The CDR3 is 16 amino acids. Germline trimming cut 5 bases from V and 8 bases from J; bases unmatched to any gene: 9. CDR3 in amino acids: CASSLGTSGVMDEQFF. CDR3 sequence (DNA): TGTGCCAGCAGCCTAGGGACTAGCGGGGTTATGGATGAGCAGTTCTTC.

There are a few counts of this clone. The V and J genes are TRBV24-1 and TRBJ2-2; 13 bases are shared with TRBD2. CDR1 and CDR2 (germline): KGHDR, SFDVKD. The length of the CDR3 is 18 residues. Trimming at V came to 1 base and at J to 6 bases, leaving 7 bases not matched to a gene. CDR3 coding DNA: TGTGCCACCAGTGATTTATTTGGGACTAGCGGGGTTCCCGGGGAGCTGTTTTTT. Translating gives CATSDLFGTSGVPGELFF.

This sequence joins TRBV9 and TRBJ2-7, with a tentative D call TRBD2 (5 bases). Trimming shortened V by 3 bases and J by 3 bases, and 16 bases separated the two germline ends. The CDR3 consists of 15 residues. Germline-derived CDR1 and CDR2 are SGDLS and YYNGEE. This chain's CDR3 is CASSEGEGGYYEQYF. For the CDR3, the DNA is TGTGCCAGCAGCGAGGGAGAAGGCGGATACTACGAGCAGTACTTC.

V usage is TRBV5-5 and J usage is TRBJ2-7; TRBD2 matches at 7 bases. Germline loops: CDR1 SGHKS, CDR2 YYEKEE (reference sequence). Trimming at V came to 3 bases and at J to 1 base, leaving 7 bases not matched to a gene. CDR3 size: 15 residues. The CDR3 spells CASSSFSGLSYEQYV. The CDR3, as DNA: TGTGCCAGCAGCTCGTTTTCGGGACTATCCTACGAGCAGTACGTC.

The chain carries TRBV5-1 and TRBJ1-1; unclear D gene. Per germline, CDR1 SGHRS and CDR2 YFSETQ. The CDR3 sequence is 17 residues long. With 1 base removed from V and 0 bases from J, the gap between germline ends came to 16 bases. The CDR3 sequence: CASSLKSPLRMNTEAFF. The CDR3 nucleotides are TGCGCCAGCAGCTTGAAGTCACCTCTTAGAATGAACACTGAAGCTTTCTTT. Drawing the rest from reference TRBV5-1 and TRBJ1-1, the complete variable domain is KAGVTQTPRYLIKTRGQQVTLSCSPISGHRSVSWYQQTPGQGLQFLFEYFSETQRNKGNFPGRFSGRQFSNSRSEMNVSTLELGDSALYLCASSLKSPLRMNTEAFFGQGTRLTVV.

The rearrangement uses TRBV19 and TRBJ1-1, with 12 bases that match TRBD1. Looked up from germline, CDR1 is LNHDA and CDR2 is SQIVND (reference sequence). The trim removed 5 bases at V and 9 bases at J, leaving 10 bases unmatched. This CDR3 region has 15 residues. CDR3 protein: CASSLTGTGGIQAFF. The CDR3 DNA is TGTGCCAGTAGTTTGACCGGGACAGGGGGCATTCAAGCTTTCTTT.

This clone was detected a few times. The CDR3 DNA reads TGCAGCGTTGGTGTGGGGACAGGACTGTATGGCTACACCTTC. As protein: CSVGVGTGLYGYTF. V and J are TRBV29-1 and TRBJ1-2; 8 positions match TRBD1. The germline CDR1 and CDR2 sequences are SQVTM and ANQGSEA. Trimming removed 4 bases from V and 5 bases from J; junction bases left unmatched: 9. CDR3 length: 14 residues.

The chain is built from TRBV6-5 and TRBJ2-5; D is uncertain. CDR1 is MNHEY and CDR2 is SVGAGI in the germline V gene. CDR3 length: 14 amino acids. Trimming cost V 2 bases and J 3 bases, with 10 bases left between them. The CDR3, as DNA: TGTGCCAGCAGTTACGGTTTAACTAAAGAGACCCAGTACTTC. Protein: CASSYGLTKETQYF.

This clone was seen a single time. The V call is TRBV2, the J call TRBJ1-1; D ambiguous. CDR3 length: 11 residues. The germline V gene has CDR1 SNHLY and CDR2 FYNNEI. V lost 5 bases and J 10 bases, leaving 11 bases between the germline ends. For the CDR3, the DNA is TGTGCCAGCAGTAACCGGGAGGCAGCTTTCTTT. Translation: CASSNREAAFF.

The chain joins TRBV28 to TRBJ1-6, with D unclear. Germline V gives CDR1 MDHEN, CDR2 SYDVKM. The CDR3 totals 15 residues. V was clipped by 2 bases and J by 6 bases, with 11 bases between them. The CDR3 nucleotides are TGTGCCAGCAGTTTAAGGCCGGAGGGTAATTCACCCCTCCACTTT. Translating it yields CASSLRPEGNSPLHF.

This clone was detected ten times or more. The chain combines TRBV19 with TRBJ1-5; 8 bases line up with TRBD1. This CDR3 comprises 17 residues. The germline CDR1 and CDR2 sequences are LNHDA and SQIVND (reference sequence). With V trimmed by 3 bases and J by 6 bases, 13 bases remained unmatched. CDR3 nucleotide sequence: TGTGCCAGTAGTATTACCAGGGGGCTGTTTAAGGGTCAGCCCCAGCATTTT. Amino acids: CASSITRGLFKGQPQHF.

This clone was observed many times. The rearrangement uses TRBV18 and TRBJ2-7, with D unresolved. CDR3 length: 12 amino acids. CDR1 KGHSH and CDR2 LQKENI come from the germline V gene. Trimming stripped 3 bases from V and 0 bases from J, with 3 bases between. CDR3 coding DNA: TGTGCCAGCTCACCGAGCTCCTACGAGCAGTACGTC. It codes for CASSPSSYEQYV.

The chain recombines TRBV7-3 with TRBJ2-7; weak D call: TRBD1 (5 bases). The CDR3 contains 15 residues. Germline V gene sequence: CDR1 SGHTA, CDR2 FQGTGA. The V gene lost 3 bases and the J gene lost 3 bases, with 15 bases spanning the gap. The CDR3 DNA reads TGTGCCAGCAGCTTCGGGCGGACACCCCTCTACGAGCAGTACTTC. Translating gives CASSFGRTPLYEQYF. Looking up the rest from reference TRBV7-3 and TRBJ2-7 gives the full variable domain: GAGVSQTPSNKVTEKGKYVELRCDPISGHTALYWYRQSLGQGPEFLIYFQGTGAADDSGLPNDRFFAVRPEGSVSTLKIQRTERGDSAVYLCASSFGRTPLYEQYFGPGTRLTVT.